This entry features one T cell receptor beta chain sequence. Its target is not known. With 3 bases removed from V and 4 bases from J, the gap between germline ends came to 14 bases. Germline-derived CDR1 and CDR2 are LNHDA and SQIVND (reference sequence). The CDR3 totals 15 residues. The sample belongs to a study of T cells in Graves' hyperthyroidism and ophthalmopathy. Study-level findings and limits: Most thyroid-expanded clonotypes above 0.001 were also found in blood.

RNA transcripts yielded amplified TCR beta CDR3 regions. First-round RT-PCR with HTBI primers amplified the TCR CDR3 region. TCRdb ran MiXCR on the multiplex PCR reads and lists one entry per CDR3 protein. The sample lists around 340,000 distinct CDR3 sequences; about 18% were seen once. The receptor was derived from a woman aged 45 to 65 with Graves' hyperthyroidism. This chain uses TRBV19 with TRBJ2-3; D uncertain. Sequenced material: blood. The CDR3 bases are TGTGCCAGTAGTATTTCCGCGGTTCGGGCAGATACGCAGTATTTT. It specifies CASSISAVRADTQYF.